This T cell receptor beta chain stems from a study of identical twins listed by TCRdb under 2016. For the study in its entirety: The study deep-sequenced TCR alpha and beta repertoires from monozygotic twins, unrelated adults of various ages and cord blood to test whether fetal clonotypes persist. To rule out contamination, replicate twin experiments were performed at different times with different library preparation protocols.

The library relied on 5' RACE. The sample was run on an Illumina HiSeq 2000. A universal primer binding site was added through template switching, and the final cDNA carried a unique molecular identifier so that TCR cDNA molecules could be counted accurately. Specific primers in the conserved constant-segment region were used to synthesize first-strand cDNA for TCR alpha and beta chains. Each cDNA library was double barcoded, with a SMART-Mk sample barcode plus Illumina barcodes, to control for contamination. TruSeq adapter sequences, together with Illumina sample barcodes, were added in two successive PCR steps. Sequencing of the TCR alpha and beta cDNA libraries was done on the Illumina HiSeq platform using custom primers. The paper's processing steps were these. MiGEC processed the raw reads to extract unique molecular identifiers, while MiXCR was used to determine the CDR3 positions. Recombination models were inferred per individual with the repgenHMM and IGoR tools using an EM algorithm. Shared clonotype analysis was performed with the tcR package in R, normalizing sharing by the product of cloneset sizes. Out-of-frame nonproductive sequences were analyzed to study raw recombination free of thymic and clonal selection effects. The public sequencing data were trimmed at Q25 with fastp and processed into clonotypes with MiXCR by TCRdb, which kept only in-frame beta chains. Entries are consolidated by CDR3 protein sequence, retaining the most common genes and DNA. The V and J calls were not made by the authors but by TCRdb's processing. Here the sample has fewer than 500,000 distinct CDR3 sequences; roughly 26% occur a single time. Just under 3% of the sample goes to the ten largest clones.

The CDR3 spans 15 residues, from the cysteine through the phenylalanine. Of the read, only the CDR3 DNA is kept; its 45 bases are in frame from base 1. V drops 3 bases and J drops 0 bases, leaving 15 bases in between. The germline V gene (reference sequence) sets CDR1 to DFQATT and CDR2 to SNEGSKA. All donors were healthy Caucasians. Three pairs of female monozygotic twins, all aged about 18 to 30 years, made up the twin cohort. Positive isolation kits from Invitrogen were used to isolate CD4+ and CD8+ T cell populations. A note on this clonotype: Its antigen is currently not known. Base qualities are not at hand, and no much larger clone is one base apart.

The investigation overall reported the following: Abundant cord blood beta clonotypes carried fewer insertions; young adult naive repertoires showed a weaker similar trend, while memory repertoires showed none. Conclusions relied on cross-sectional statistical analysis, since the same donors could not be followed over many years. In monozygotic twins, recombination models systematically underestimated out-of-frame TCR alpha sharing, but the models matched the sharing seen between unrelated individuals. Zero-insertion analyses could be partly confounded by invariant T cells such as MAIT and iNKT, though diverse VJ usage argued against such confounding for most clonotypes. A weaker excess of twin sharing was found in beta out-of-frame sequences because the signal-to-noise ratio was lowered by fewer shared sequences. Compared with coincidental sharing between unrelated individuals, out-of-frame TCR alpha sequences shared between twins had an excess of sequences with low generation probability.

These sequences were also reported in another study, on T cells expressing NK-cell markers. As the second study states: TCR beta-chain repertoires were profiled in sorted CD3+CD56+NKG2C+, CD3+CD56+NKG2C- and CD3+CD56-NKG2C+ T-cell subsets from fewer than 10 donors. Of the eight sequenced donors, seven were found to be HCMV-seropositive and one was found to be HCMV-seronegative. To restrict sorting to alphabetaTCR-expressing T cells, an anti-gammadeltaTCR antibody was added in several experiments. In several donors, the dominant CD3+CD56+NKG2C+ clonotypes were found to rank among the top 10 CD8+ clonotypes and to make up 1.0-7.0% of CD8+ T cells. Those dominant clonotypes were again the most abundant among CD3+CD56-NKG2C+ cells in a few donors, at roughly 25-65%. It remained unclear whether the expanded NKG2C-expressing T cell clones were specific for HCMV antigens. Randomly selected healthy volunteers, three men and five women, were used as the eight sequenced donors. A commercial ELISA kit detecting HCMV-specific IgG in serum was used to determine HCMV serostatus. Reads were demultiplexed and grouped by UMI with MIGEC, and clonotypes were assembled and quantified with MiTCR. To exclude erroneous sequences, only TCR cDNA sequences supported by at least two reads were retained. The tcR package was used for downstream repertoire analysis, and clonotypes were matched between fractions using CDR3 nucleotide sequence together with V segment. VDJmatch was used to annotate antigen specificity against VDJdb, with one amino acid substitution in CDR3 allowed.

The receptor was derived from a woman between 18 and 29 years old in good health. Recombination linked TRBV20-1 to TRBJ2-7; TRBD2 is perhaps the D gene, given 7 matching bases. The sample consisted of CD4+ T cells sorted from blood. The CDR3 region has the sequence CSASGGRGSSYEQYF. DNA sequence: TGCAGTGCTAGTGGGGGGCGGGGGAGCTCCTACGAGCAGTACTTC.